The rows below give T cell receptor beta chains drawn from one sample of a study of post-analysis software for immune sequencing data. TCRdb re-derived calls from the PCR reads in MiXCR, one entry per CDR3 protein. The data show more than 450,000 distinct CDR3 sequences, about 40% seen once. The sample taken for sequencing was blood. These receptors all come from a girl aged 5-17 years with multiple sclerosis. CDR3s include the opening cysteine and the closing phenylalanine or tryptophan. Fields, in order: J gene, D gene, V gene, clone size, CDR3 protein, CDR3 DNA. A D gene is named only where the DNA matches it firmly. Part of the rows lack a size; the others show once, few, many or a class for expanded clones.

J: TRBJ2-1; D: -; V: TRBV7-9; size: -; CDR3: CASRGSGSYNEQFF; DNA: TGTGCCAGCAGGGGATCTGGCTCCTACAATGAGCAGTTCTTC
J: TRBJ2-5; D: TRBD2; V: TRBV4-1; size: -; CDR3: CASSQEGAGDRGAQYF; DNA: TGCGCCAGCAGCCAAGAAGGGGCGGGGGACCGAGGGGCCCAGTACTTC
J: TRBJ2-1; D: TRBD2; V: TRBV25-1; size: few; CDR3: CASSEPGLAEAYNEQFF; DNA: TGTGCCAGCAGTGAACCTGGACTAGCCGAGGCCTACAATGAGCAGTTCTTC
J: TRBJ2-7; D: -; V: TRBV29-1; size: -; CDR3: CSLFGPSGEQYF; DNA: TGCAGCCTCTTCGGCCCCTCCGGAGAGCAGTACTTC
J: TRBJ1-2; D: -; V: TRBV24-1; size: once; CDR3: CATSPSGGGYGYTF; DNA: TGTGCCACCAGCCCGAGCGGGGGGGGCTATGGCTACACCTTC
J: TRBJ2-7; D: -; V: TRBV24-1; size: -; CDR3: CATSTGYFSEQYF; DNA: TGTGCCACCTCAACAGGGTACTTCTCCGAGCAGTACTTC
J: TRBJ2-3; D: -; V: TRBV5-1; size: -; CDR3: CASSPTPRVDTQYF; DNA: TGCGCCAGCAGCCCGACTCCCAGGGTAGATACGCAGTATTTT
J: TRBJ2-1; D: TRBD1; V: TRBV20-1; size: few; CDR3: CSARGQVEWNEQFF; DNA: TGCAGTGCTCGAGGACAGGTGGAGTGGAATGAGCAGTTCTTC
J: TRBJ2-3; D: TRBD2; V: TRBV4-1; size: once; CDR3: CASSQVASGRADTQYF; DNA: TGCGCCAGCAGCCAAGTAGCTAGCGGGAGGGCAGATACGCAGTATTTT
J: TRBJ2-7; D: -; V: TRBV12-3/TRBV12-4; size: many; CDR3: CASSYSGFYEQYF; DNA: TGTGCCAGCAGTTATAGTGGCTTCTACGAGCAGTACTTC
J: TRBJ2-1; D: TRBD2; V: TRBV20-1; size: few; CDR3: CSGRPGLTYNEQFF; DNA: TGCAGTGGCAGGCCGGGACTAACCTACAATGAGCAGTTCTTC
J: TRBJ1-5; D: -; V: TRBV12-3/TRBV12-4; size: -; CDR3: CASSFDSSNQPQHF; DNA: TGTGCCAGCAGTTTCGACAGTAGCAATCAGCCCCAGCATTTT
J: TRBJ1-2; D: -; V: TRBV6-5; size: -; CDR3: CASSYSGDLRANYGYTF; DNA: TGTGCCAGCAGTTACTCAGGGGACCTAAGAGCTAACTATGGCTACACCTTC